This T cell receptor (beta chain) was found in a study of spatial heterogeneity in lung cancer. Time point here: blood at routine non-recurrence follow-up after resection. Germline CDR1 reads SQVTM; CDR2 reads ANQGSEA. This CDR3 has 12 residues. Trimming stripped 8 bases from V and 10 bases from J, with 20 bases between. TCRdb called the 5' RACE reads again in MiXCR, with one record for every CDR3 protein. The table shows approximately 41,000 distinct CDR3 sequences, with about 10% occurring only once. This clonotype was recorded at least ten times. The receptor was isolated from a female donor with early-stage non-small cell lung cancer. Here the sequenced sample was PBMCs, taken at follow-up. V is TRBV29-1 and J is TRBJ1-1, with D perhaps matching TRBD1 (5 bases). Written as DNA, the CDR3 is TGCAGCCTATCGTCCGACATCGGGGGAGCTTTCTTT. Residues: CSLSSDIGGAFF. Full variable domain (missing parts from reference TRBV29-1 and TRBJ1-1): SAVISQKPSRDICQRGTSLTIQCQVDSQVTMMFWYRQQPGQSLTLIATANQGSEATYESGFVIDKFPISRPNLTFSTLTVSNMSPEDSSIYLCSLSSDIGGAFFGQGTRLTVV.